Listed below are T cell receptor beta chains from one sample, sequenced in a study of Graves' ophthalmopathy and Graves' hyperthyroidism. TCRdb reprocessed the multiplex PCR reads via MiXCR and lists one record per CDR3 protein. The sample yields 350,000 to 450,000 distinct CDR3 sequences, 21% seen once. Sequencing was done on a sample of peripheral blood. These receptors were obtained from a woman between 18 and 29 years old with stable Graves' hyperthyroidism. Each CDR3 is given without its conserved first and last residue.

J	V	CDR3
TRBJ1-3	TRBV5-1	ASSLVGEGNTMY
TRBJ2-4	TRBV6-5	ASSYGTGAIAKNIQY
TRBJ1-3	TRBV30	AWSATGGADTIY
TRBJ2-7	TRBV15	ATSRDRGLYEQY
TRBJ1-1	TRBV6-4	ASSAEKNTEAF
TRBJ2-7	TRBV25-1	ASSEFGGKSYEQY
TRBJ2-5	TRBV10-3	AISNPPNGGRETQY
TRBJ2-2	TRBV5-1	ASSLGLAGGNTGELF
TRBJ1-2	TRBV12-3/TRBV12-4	ASSWGRGYT
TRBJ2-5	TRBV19	ARPGGPETQY
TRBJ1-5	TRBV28	ASSLSQGQPQH